The 12 T cell receptor beta chains reported below all come from one sample, sequenced in a study of cytotoxic CD8 clonotypes in ibrutinib-treated CLL. Libraries were prepared by immunoSEQ multiplex PCR; TCRdb keeps only in-frame clonotypes and omits some of them. The sample includes 11,000 to 15,000 clones, around 48% of them seen just once. This specimen consisted of PBMCs, obtained at a roughly 22-month disease-progression time point, from a patient treated with ibrutinib. The receptor set was obtained from a human donor with chronic lymphocytic leukemia.

The V gene is TRBV5-4, the J gene TRBJ1-1; TRBD1 aligns across 8 bases. CDR1 is SGHNT, CDR2 YYREEE, per germline (reference sequence). V shed 4 bases, J shed 4 bases, and the junction held 9 bases outside the gene matches. The CDR3 is 15 amino acids. For the CDR3, the DNA is TGTGCCAGCAGCAAAGACAGGGGTACGAGCACTGAAGCTTTCTTT. This sequence encodes CASSKDRGTSTEAFF.

This chain links TRBV11-2 with TRBJ1-6, with D perhaps matching TRBD1 (6 bases). The CDR3 is 16 amino acids. CDR1 and CDR2 (germline): SGHAT, FQNNGV. V lost 7 bases, J lost 7 bases, and 20 bases lay in between. This chain's CDR3 is CASNGWGGLENSPLHF. Here the CDR3 DNA reads TGTGCCAGCAATGGGTGGGGGGGCTTGGAAAATTCACCCCTCCACTTT.

Only a few counts were recorded for this clone. Germline is not matched at one junction end, which may reflect a read error. J is TRBJ1-1 and V is TRBV29-1; D is perhaps TRBD1 (5 bases). The CDR3 has 14 residues. Germline V gives CDR1 SQVTM, CDR2 ANQGSEA. CDR3 nucleotide sequence: TGCAGCGCTGAACCAGGGTTCTGGAACACTGAAGCTTTCTTT. Protein sequence: CSAEPGFWNTEAFF.

The sample holds a few counts of this clone. The V and J genes are TRBV11-2 and TRBJ2-4; 7 bases are shared with TRBD2. With V trimmed by 8 bases and J by 0 bases, 4 bases remained unmatched. Germline CDR1 is SGHAT and CDR2 is FQNNGV. This CDR3 is 14 amino acids long. The CDR3 sequence is CASAGDIAKNIQYF. CDR3 DNA sequence: TGTGCCAGCGCGGGGGATATAGCCAAAAACATTCAGTACTTC.

This clone has just a few counts. This chain connects TRBV14 to TRBJ2-7; TRBD1 matches 9 bases. V lost 6 bases to trimming and J lost 3 bases; unmatched junction nucleotides: 12. The CDR3 extends over 16 amino acids. CDR1 is SGHDN, CDR2 FVKESK, per germline. The CDR3 sequence: CASRTSPGQGNYEQYF. For the CDR3, the DNA is TGTGCCAGCAGAACAAGCCCGGGACAGGGTAACTACGAGCAGTACTTC.

The V and J genes are TRBV27 and TRBJ2-3, with TRBD2 matching 8 bases. This CDR3 comprises 15 residues. The germline V gene encodes CDR1 MNHEY and CDR2 SMNVEV (reference sequence). Trimming removed 4 bases from V and 2 bases from J; junction bases left unmatched: 5. CDR3 amino acids: CASSSISGATDTQYF. The CDR3 region has the DNA TGTGCCAGCAGTTCGATTAGCGGGGCCACAGATACGCAGTATTTT.

The CDR3 loop is CATSRGQGMRSTNEKLFF. As DNA, the CDR3 is TGTGCCACCAGCAGAGGACAGGGGATGAGGAGTACTAATGAAAAACTGTTTTTT. The chain has TRBV15 and TRBJ1-4; 8 bases agree with TRBD1. Trimming removed 1 base from V and 2 bases from J; junction bases left unmatched: 9. CDR1 is LNHNV, CDR2 YYDKDF, per germline (reference sequence). CDR3 length: 18 residues.

The chain joins TRBV2 to TRBJ1-2; D uncertain. Between the trimmed V and J ends, which lost 8 bases and 4 bases, there was a span of 8 bases. CDR1 is SNHLY, CDR2 FYNNEI, per germline. The CDR3 sequence is 11 residues long. CDR3 amino acids: CASSPLYGYTF. In nucleotides, the CDR3 is TGTGCCAGCTCTCCCCTCTATGGCTACACCTTC.

CDR3 nucleotides: TGCAGCGGTACCGGTGGACAGGGTATCAACGAGCAGTACTTC. Its translation is CSGTGGQGINEQYF. This rearrangement joins TRBV29-1 to TRBJ2-7; 8 bases agree with TRBD1. Per the germline V gene, CDR1 is SQVTM and CDR2 is ANQGSEA. The CDR3 runs 14 residues. V lost 7 bases and J lost 5; bases outside the gene matches: 13.

V gene TRBV27 combines with J gene TRBJ1-1; D possibly corresponds to TRBD1 (6 bases). V gave up 5 bases and J gave up 0 bases, with 13 bases separating them. This CDR3 contains 15 residues. CDR1 and CDR2 from the germline V gene are MNHEY and SMNVEV (reference sequence). The CDR3 DNA reads TGTGCCAGCAGTCCGGGGGGCAGGGTGAACACTGAAGCTTTCTTT. This encodes CASSPGGRVNTEAFF.

The chain couples TRBV29-1 to TRBJ1-2; D not certain. V lost 5 bases and J lost 1, with 8 bases in between. Per germline, CDR1 SQVTM and CDR2 ANQGSEA. The CDR3 length is 12 residues. CDR3 nucleotides: TGCAGCGTTAACGCCCTTAACTATGGCTACACCTTC. Translation gives CSVNALNYGYTF. The full variable domain, completed using reference TRBV29-1 and TRBJ1-2, is SAVISQKPSRDICQRGTSLTIQCQVDSQVTMMFWYRQQPGQSLTLIATANQGSEATYESGFVIDKFPISRPNLTFSTLTVSNMSPEDSSIYLCSVNALNYGYTFGSGTRLTVV.

This clone was counted only a few times. This chain links TRBV18 with TRBJ2-7, with 8 bases matching TRBD1. Germline CDR1 KGHSH, CDR2 LQKENI. The J segment lost 6 bases and the V segment lost 4 bases, leaving 2 bases of the junction unmatched. The CDR3 has 12 residues. CDR3 sequence reads: CASSLDRGEQYF. DNA of the CDR3: TGTGCCAGCTCACTCGACAGGGGCGAGCAGTACTTC.